Included here is one T cell receptor (beta chain) sequence, with context. This entry comes from a study of blood T cell repertoires in COVID-19. Study details: PBMCs, B-cell-depleted T cells, or T cells were the source of the cDNA or gDNA that made up the material.

Germline loops: CDR1 SEHNR, CDR2 FQNEAQ (reference sequence). The CDR3 is made up of 15 amino acids. V dropped 5 bases and J dropped 8 bases, with 18 bases sitting between them. TCRdb's copy holds only in-frame clones and misses some; the assay was immunoSEQ multiplex PCR. The sample contains under 150,000 clones, 88% of which appear only once. The sequencing input was peripheral blood. The TCR comes from a human donor in a cohort sampled during active COVID-19. The V gene is TRBV7-9, the J gene TRBJ1-4; D is ambiguous. The CDR3: CASSPLTTSGEKLFF. The CDR3 DNA reads as TGTGCCAGCAGCCCCCTTACTACTTCGGGGGAAAAACTGTTTTTT.